This T cell receptor beta chain derives from a study of T cells in Graves' hyperthyroidism and ophthalmopathy. Study at large: The blood sample was taken at first diagnosis, before treatment began.

Sample collection date corresponds to first hyperthyroidism diagnosis, prior to any ophthalmopathy symptoms. Findings and caveats of the study: Peripheral blood also featured most of the thyroid clonotypes expanded above 0.001.

Germline lookup yields CDR1 DFQATT and CDR2 SNEGSKA (reference sequence). This CDR3 contains 14 residues. Trimming left V 6 bases short and J 2 bases short, with 14 bases between. Amplification targeted TCR beta CDR3 regions from RNA transcripts. RT-PCR in the first round (using the HTBI primer set) targeted the TCR CDR3. From the multiplex PCR reads, TCRdb called clonotypes with MiXCR, one entry per CDR3 protein. The sample has 250,000 to 300,000 distinct CDR3 sequences, 10% to 15% seen once. A note on this clonotype: Its antigen is undetermined.

Material: blood. The TCR originated in a woman in her thirties with Graves' hyperthyroidism that later progressed to Graves' ophthalmopathy. This chain uses TRBV20-1 with TRBJ1-5, with D tentatively TRBD1 (5 bases). The CDR3 nucleotides read TGCAGTGCAAACGGACATGGGGGCAATCAGCCCCAGCATTTT. This codes for CSANGHGGNQPQHF.